The T cell receptor beta chain described here comes from a study of blood T cell repertoires in COVID-19. Germline-derived CDR1 and CDR2 are LGHDT and YNNKEL (reference sequence). The CDR3 loop spans 15 amino acids. Between the trimmed V and J ends, which lost 3 bases and 7 bases, there was a span of 15 bases. Generated by immunoSEQ multiplex PCR, the TCRdb table keeps only in-frame clones and is missing some. The table shows about 190,000 clones, with around 90% occurring only once. The chain has TRBV3-1 (or the pseudogene TRBV3-2) and TRBJ1-4, with D possibly matching TRBD1 (6 bases). Material: peripheral blood. The sequence was obtained from a middle-aged man with acute or convalescent COVID-19. CDR3 sequence (DNA): TGTGCCAGCAGCCAGGCCAGGGGATTAGGTGAAAAACTGTTTTTT. Translated, it gives CASSQARGLGEKLFF.